This T cell receptor beta chain was identified in a study of identical twins. Template switching (which added a universal primer site) was used, and cDNA carried unique molecular identifiers. Using its own MiXCR run on the 5' RACE reads, TCRdb lists one record per CDR3 protein. The table lists roughly 480,000 distinct CDR3 sequences, 20% to 25% of them singletons, with roughly 2.8% in the top ten. This clonotype was counted ten times or more. This CDR3 is 15 amino acids long. Per germline, CDR1 SGDLS and CDR2 YYNGEE. Trimming shortened V by 1 base and J by 10 bases, and 15 bases separated the two germline ends. The same specimen was also included in a second study, on T cells expressing NK-cell markers.

This clonotype originated in a woman between 18 and 29 years old in good health. The sequenced material came from CD4+ T cells sorted from blood. The chain combines TRBV9 with TRBJ1-6; no clear D. The CDR3 here is CASSVREGYSSPLHF. The CDR3 region has the DNA TGTGCCAGCAGCGTAAGGGAGGGTTATTCATCACCCCTCCACTTT.